The clone carrying this T cell receptor (beta chain) was counted between two and nine times. The record originates from a study of T cells of healthy individuals. Germline CDR1 MNHEY, CDR2 SMNVEV (reference sequence). The CDR3 contains 18 residues. The V end lost 3 bases, the J end lost 3 bases, and 21 bases lay between the germline ends. TCRdb analysed the 5' RACE reads with MiXCR anew, one entry per CDR3 protein. The sample comprises around 100,000 distinct CDR3 sequences, around 17% of which are singletons, and 6.2% rests with the top ten. The sequence came from a human donor in good health. V gene TRBV27 combines with J gene TRBJ2-1; D remains unclear. CDR3 region: CASSLSRLGTIRYNEQFF. CDR3 DNA sequence: TGTGCCAGCAGTTTGTCGAGGTTAGGAACTATCCGCTACAATGAGCAGTTCTTC.